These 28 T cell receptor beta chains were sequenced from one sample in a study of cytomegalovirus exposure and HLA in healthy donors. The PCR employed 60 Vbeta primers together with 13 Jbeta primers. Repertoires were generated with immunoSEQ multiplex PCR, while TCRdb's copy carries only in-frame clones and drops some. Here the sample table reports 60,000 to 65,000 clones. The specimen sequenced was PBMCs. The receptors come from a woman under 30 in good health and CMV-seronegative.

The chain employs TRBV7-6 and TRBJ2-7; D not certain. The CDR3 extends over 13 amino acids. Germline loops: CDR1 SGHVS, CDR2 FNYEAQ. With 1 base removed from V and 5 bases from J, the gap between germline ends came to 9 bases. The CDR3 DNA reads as TGTGCCAGCAGCTTAGAGCCCCCCCACGAGCAGTACTTC. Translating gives CASSLEPPHEQYF.

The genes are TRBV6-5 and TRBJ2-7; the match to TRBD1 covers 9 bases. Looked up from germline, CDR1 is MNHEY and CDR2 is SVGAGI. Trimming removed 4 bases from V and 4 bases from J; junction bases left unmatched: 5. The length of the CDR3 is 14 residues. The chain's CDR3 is CASSWDREQYEQYF. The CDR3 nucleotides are TGTGCCAGCAGTTGGGACAGGGAGCAATACGAGCAGTACTTC.

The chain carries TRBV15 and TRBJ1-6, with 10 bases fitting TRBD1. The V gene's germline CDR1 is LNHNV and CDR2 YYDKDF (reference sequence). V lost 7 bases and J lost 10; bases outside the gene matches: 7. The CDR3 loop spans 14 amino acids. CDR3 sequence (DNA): TGTGCCACCAACAGGGACAGGGGAGGGTCACCCCTCCACTTT. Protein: CATNRDRGGSPLHF.

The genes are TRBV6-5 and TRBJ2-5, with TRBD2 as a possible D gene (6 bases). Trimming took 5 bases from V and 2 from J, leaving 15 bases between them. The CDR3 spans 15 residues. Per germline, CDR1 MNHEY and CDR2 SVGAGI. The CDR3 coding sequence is TGTGCCAGCAGTACCCAAGGGACTCTACAAGAGACCCAGTACTTC. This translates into CASSTQGTLQETQYF.

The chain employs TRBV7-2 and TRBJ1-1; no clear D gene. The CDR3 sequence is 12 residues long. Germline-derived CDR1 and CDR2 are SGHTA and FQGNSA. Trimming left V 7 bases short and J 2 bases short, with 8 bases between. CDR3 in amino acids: CASTPGNTEAFF. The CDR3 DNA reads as TGTGCCAGCACCCCAGGTAACACTGAAGCTTTCTTT.

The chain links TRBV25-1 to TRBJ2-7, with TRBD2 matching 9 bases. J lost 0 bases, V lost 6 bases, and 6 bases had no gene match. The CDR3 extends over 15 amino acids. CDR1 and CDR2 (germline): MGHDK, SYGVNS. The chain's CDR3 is CASRAGGPSSYEQYF. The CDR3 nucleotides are TGTGCCAGCAGAGCGGGGGGCCCGAGCTCCTACGAGCAGTACTTC.

Here the CDR3 DNA reads TGTGCCTGGAGTAGGATCGACAGGGAGAACACTGAAGCTTTCTTT. It codes for CAWSRIDRENTEAFF. The chain links TRBV30 to TRBJ1-1, with 7 bases matching TRBD1. The V and J ends lost 2 bases and 1 base, in that order; junction bases with no gene match: 7. There are 15 residues in the CDR3. Per the germline V gene, CDR1 is GTSNPN and CDR2 is SVGIG (reference sequence). Variable domain in full (rest from reference TRBV30 and TRBJ1-1): SQTIHQWPATLVQPVGSPLSLECTVEGTSNPNLYWYRQAAGRGLQLLFYSVGIGQISSEVPQNLSASRPQDRQFILSSKKLLLSDSGFYLCAWSRIDRENTEAFFGQGTRLTVV.

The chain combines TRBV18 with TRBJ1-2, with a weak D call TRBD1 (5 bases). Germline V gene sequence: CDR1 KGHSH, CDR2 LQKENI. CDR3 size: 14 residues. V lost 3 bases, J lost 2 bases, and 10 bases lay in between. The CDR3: CASSPAGKNYGYTF. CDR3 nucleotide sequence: TGTGCCAGCTCACCGGCAGGGAAAAACTATGGCTACACCTTC. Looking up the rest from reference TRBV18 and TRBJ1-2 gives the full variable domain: NAGVMQNPRHLVRRRGQEARLRCSPMKGHSHVYWYRQLPEEGLKFMVYLQKENIIDESGMPKERFSAEFPKEGPSILRIQQVVRGDSAAYFCASSPAGKNYGYTFGSGTRLTVV.

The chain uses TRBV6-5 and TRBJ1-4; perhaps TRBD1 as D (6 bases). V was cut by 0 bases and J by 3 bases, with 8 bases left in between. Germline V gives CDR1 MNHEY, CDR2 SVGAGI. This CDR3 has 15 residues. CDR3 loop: CASSYSDSSNEKLFF. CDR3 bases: TGTGCCAGCAGTTACTCGGACAGTTCTAATGAAAAACTGTTTTTT.

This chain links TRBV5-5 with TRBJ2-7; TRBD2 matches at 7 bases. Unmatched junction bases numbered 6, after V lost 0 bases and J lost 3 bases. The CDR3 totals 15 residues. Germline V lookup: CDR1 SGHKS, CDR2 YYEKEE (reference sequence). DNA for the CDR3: TGTGCCAGCAGCTTGGCTTGGGGGACTAACTACGAGCAGTACTTC. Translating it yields CASSLAWGTNYEQYF.

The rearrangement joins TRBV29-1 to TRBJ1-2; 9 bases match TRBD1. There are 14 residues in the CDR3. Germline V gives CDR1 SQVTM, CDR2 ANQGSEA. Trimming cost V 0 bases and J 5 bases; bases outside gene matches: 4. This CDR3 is CSVEEDRGWYGYTF. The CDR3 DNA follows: TGCAGCGTTGAAGAGGACAGGGGCTGGTATGGCTACACCTTC.

The CDR3: CASSYIGGADRETQYF. The CDR3 nucleotides are TGTGCCAGCAGTTACATAGGGGGCGCCGATCGAGAGACCCAGTACTTC. The V gene is TRBV6-5, the J gene TRBJ2-5, with TRBD1 identical over 7 bases. This CDR3 comprises 16 residues. Germline CDR1 and CDR2: MNHEY and SVGAGI. V trimming: 2 bases; J trimming: 4 bases; junction bases outside the gene matches: 10.

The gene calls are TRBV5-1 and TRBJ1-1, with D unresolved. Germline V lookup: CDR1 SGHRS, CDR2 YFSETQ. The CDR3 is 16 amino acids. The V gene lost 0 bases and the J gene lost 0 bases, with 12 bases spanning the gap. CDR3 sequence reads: CASSLGAEVMNTEAFF. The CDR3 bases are TGCGCCAGCAGCTTGGGTGCGGAAGTTATGAACACTGAAGCTTTCTTT.

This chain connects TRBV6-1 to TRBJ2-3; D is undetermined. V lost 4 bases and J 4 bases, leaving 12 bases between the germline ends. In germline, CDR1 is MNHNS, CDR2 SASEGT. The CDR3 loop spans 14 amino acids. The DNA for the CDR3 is TGTGCCAGCAGTGCCATCCTAGGCGCAGATACGCAGTATTTT. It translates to CASSAILGADTQYF.

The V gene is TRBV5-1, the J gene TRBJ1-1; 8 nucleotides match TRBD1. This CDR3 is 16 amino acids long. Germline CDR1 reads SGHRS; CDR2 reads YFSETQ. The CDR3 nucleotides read TGCGCAACAAGGTGGGGACAGGAATATATCGTGGTATGGTCTTTCTTT. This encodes CATRWGQEYIVVWSFF.

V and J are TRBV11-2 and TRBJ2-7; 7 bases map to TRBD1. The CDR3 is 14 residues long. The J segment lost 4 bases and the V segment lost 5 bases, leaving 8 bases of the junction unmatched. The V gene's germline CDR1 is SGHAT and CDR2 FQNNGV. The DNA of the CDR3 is TGTGCCAGCAGCCCCATGACAGGGAGTTACGAGCAGTACTTC. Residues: CASSPMTGSYEQYF.

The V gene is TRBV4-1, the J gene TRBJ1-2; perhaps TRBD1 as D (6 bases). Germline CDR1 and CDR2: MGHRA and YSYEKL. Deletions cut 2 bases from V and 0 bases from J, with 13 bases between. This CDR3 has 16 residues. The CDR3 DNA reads TGCGCCAGCAGCCAAAGTCCCACAGGGACTAACTATGGCTACACCTTC. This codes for CASSQSPTGTNYGYTF.

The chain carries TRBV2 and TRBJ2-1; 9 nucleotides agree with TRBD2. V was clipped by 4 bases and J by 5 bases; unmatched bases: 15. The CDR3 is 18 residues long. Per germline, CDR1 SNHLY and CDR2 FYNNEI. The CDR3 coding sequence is TGTGCCAGCAGTGGCGGGAGGGGCGGGAGGACGTACGACAATGAGCAGTTCTTC. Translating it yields CASSGGRGGRTYDNEQFF.

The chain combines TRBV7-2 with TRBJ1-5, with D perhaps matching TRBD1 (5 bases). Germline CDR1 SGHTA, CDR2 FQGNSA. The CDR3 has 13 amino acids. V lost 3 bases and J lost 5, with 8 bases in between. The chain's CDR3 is CASSFQGDQPQHF. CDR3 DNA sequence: TGTGCCAGCAGCTTTCAAGGGGATCAGCCCCAGCATTTT.

The CDR3 protein is CASTEGGANYGYTF. Here the CDR3 DNA reads TGTGCCAGCACCGAGGGGGGGGCTAACTATGGCTACACCTTC. The rearrangement uses TRBV6-1 and TRBJ1-2, with a possible D match to TRBD1 (6 bases). V was pared by 7 bases and J by 0 bases, with 12 bases between. Looked up from germline, CDR1 is MNHNS and CDR2 is SASEGT. This CDR3 has 14 residues.

CDR3 sequence (DNA): TGCGCCAGCAGCTTGATAGCGGACGGGGCCAACGTCCTGACTTTC. This gives the protein CASSLIADGANVLTF. The chain recombines TRBV5-1 with TRBJ2-6; possibly TRBD2 for D (6 bases). Germline CDR1 and CDR2: SGHRS and YFSETQ. V shed 1 base and J shed 4 bases, with 9 bases lying between them. This CDR3 is 15 amino acids long.

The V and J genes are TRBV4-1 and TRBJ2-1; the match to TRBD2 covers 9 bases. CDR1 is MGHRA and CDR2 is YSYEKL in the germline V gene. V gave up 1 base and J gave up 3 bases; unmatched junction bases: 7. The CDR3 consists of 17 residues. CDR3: CASSQVGLRGGYNEQFF. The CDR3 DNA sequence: TGCGCCAGCAGCCAAGTCGGATTGCGGGGGGGCTACAATGAGCAGTTCTTC.

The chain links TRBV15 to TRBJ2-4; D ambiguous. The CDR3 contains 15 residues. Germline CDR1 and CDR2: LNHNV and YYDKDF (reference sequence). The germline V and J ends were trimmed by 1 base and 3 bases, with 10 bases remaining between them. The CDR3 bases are TGTGCCACCAGCAGAGGACTGGATCTCAAAAACATTCAGTACTTC. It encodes CATSRGLDLKNIQYF.

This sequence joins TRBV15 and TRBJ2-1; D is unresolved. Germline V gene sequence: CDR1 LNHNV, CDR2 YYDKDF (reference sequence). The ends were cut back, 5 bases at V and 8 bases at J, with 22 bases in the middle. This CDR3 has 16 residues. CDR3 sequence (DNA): TGTGCCACCAGCGGCTCCTCCGGGTTCAAGGCCGATGAGCAGTTCTTC. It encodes CATSGSSGFKADEQFF.

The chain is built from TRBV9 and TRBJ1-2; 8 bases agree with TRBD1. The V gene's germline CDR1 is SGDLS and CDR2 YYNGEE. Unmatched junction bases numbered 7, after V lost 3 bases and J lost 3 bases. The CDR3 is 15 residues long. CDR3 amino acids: CASSAAAGGDYGYTF. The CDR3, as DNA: TGTGCCAGCAGCGCCGCGGCAGGGGGCGACTATGGCTACACCTTC.

The CDR3 reads CASSIDLAGSHNEQFF. CDR3 nucleotide sequence: TGTGCCAGTAGTATAGATCTAGCGGGATCACACAATGAGCAGTTCTTC. The J gene is TRBJ2-1, the V gene TRBV19, with 9 bases lining up with TRBD2. The CDR3 totals 16 residues. CDR1 and CDR2 (germline): LNHDA, SQIVND (reference sequence). J lost 5 bases, V lost 0 bases, and 5 bases had no gene match.

The chain's CDR3 is CASSTNSGILYEQFF. The CDR3, as DNA: TGTGCCAGCAGCACCAACAGTGGAATTCTCTATGAGCAGTTCTTC. This sequence joins TRBV7-2 and TRBJ2-1; unclear D gene. V was clipped by 5 bases and J by 8 bases, with 19 bases between them. Germline CDR1 and CDR2: SGHTA and FQGNSA. There are 15 residues in the CDR3.

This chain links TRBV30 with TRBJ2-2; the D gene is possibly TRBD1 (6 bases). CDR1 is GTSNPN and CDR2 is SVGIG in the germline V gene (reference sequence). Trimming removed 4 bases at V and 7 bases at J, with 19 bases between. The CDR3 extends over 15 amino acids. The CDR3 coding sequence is TGTGCCTGGAACTCCCTGGGGGCCTCTATCGGGGAGCTGTTTTTT. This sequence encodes CAWNSLGASIGELFF.